Listed here are 16 T cell receptor beta chains from one sample, sequenced in a study of T cell repertoires in cytomegalovirus infection. Their antigens remain unidentified. Each CDR3 protein is one row after TCRdb ran MiXCR on the reads. The sample shows hundreds of thousands of distinct CDR3 sequences, 25% to 40% of them seen only once. The sequenced sample was cultured CD8+ T cells from PBMCs, obtained from culture after CMV antigen stimulation. The receptor source for this set is a human donor in good health (CMV status not recorded). Some clones in this sample may be carry-over from other donors' samples.

This clonotype appeared many times. This chain joins TRBV2 and TRBJ1-1, with a possible D match to TRBD1 (6 bases). The ends were cut back, 8 bases at V and 1 base at J, with 14 bases in the middle. Germline CDR1 is SNHLY and CDR2 is FYNNEI. This CDR3 is built from 14 residues. The CDR3 coding sequence is TGTGCCAGCGACCCTTCGGGGGCGAACACTGAAGCTTTCTTT. This gives the protein CASDPSGANTEAFF.

This clonotype appeared a few times. The V call is TRBV6-1, the J call TRBJ1-1; D call uncertain. The V end was cut by 0 bases, the J end by 3 bases, with 14 bases between. Looked up from germline, CDR1 is MNHNS and CDR2 is SASEGT. The CDR3 is 16 residues long. The DNA of the CDR3 is TGTGCCAGCAGTGAAGCCCAATTCTTATCTTACACTGAAGCTTTCTTT. Translating it yields CASSEAQFLSYTEAFF.

The V and J genes are TRBV6-5 and TRBJ2-4; D unclear. Germline V CDR1 and CDR2: MNHEY, SVGAGI. The V and J ends lost 8 bases and 1 base respectively, with 15 bases between them. CDR3 length: 15 residues. CDR3 sequence reads: CASPPPVVAKNIQYF. For the CDR3, the DNA is TGTGCCAGCCCTCCTCCGGTGGTGGCCAAAAACATTCAGTACTTC.

As to this clonotype: It may be a read error: a sequence one base away is much more abundant. The rearrangement joins TRBV7-6 to TRBJ1-1; D is ambiguous. The CDR3 extends over 14 amino acids. Germline CDR1 and CDR2: SGHVS and FNYEAQ. The CDR3 is CANSLAELRAEAFF. The CDR3 nucleotides are TGTGCCAACAGCTTGGCGGAATTGAGAGCTGAAGCTTTCTTT.

This clonotype occurred a few times. V is TRBV14 and J is TRBJ2-7; the D gene is possibly TRBD2 (5 bases). Germline CDR1 and CDR2: SGHDN and FVKESK. CDR3 length: 13 amino acids. The V gene lost 4 bases and the J gene lost 6 bases, with 13 bases spanning the gap. The DNA of the CDR3 is TGTGCCAGCAGCCCGCGGAGGTTGCGCGAGCAGTACTTC. Translated: CASSPRRLREQYF. The full variable domain, in which reference TRBV14 and TRBJ2-7 provide the parts outside the CDR3, is EAGVTQFPSHSVIEKGQTVTLRCDPISGHDNLYWYRRVMGKEIKFLLHFVKESKQDESGMPNNRFLAERTGGTYSTLKVQPAELEDSGVYFCASSPRRLREQYFGPGTRLTVT.

This clonotype was counted only a few times. The J gene is TRBJ1-1, the V gene TRBV7-9; no reliable D call. The CDR3 loop spans 13 amino acids. Germline CDR1 is SEHNR and CDR2 is FQNEAQ (reference sequence). Deletions cut 6 bases from V and 3 bases from J, with 11 bases between. The CDR3 bases are TGTGCCAGCAGGCAGCCAATGGACACTGAAGCTTTCTTT. As protein: CASRQPMDTEAFF. Full variable domain (rest looked up from reference TRBV7-9 and TRBJ1-1): DTGVSQNPRHKITKRGQNVTFRCDPISEHNRLYWYRQTLGQGPEFLTYFQNEAQLEKSRLLSDRFSAERPKGSFSTLEIQRTEQGDSAMYLCASRQPMDTEAFFGQGTRLTVV.

This clonotype occurred a few times. CDR3 amino acids: CASSPRMEGSSPLHF. In DNA, the CDR3 is TGTGCCAGCAGTCCTCGGATGGAAGGAAGTTCACCCCTCCACTTT. The V and J genes are TRBV12-3 or TRBV12-4 and TRBJ1-6; no definite D call. Trimming took 5 bases from V and 9 from J, leaving 17 bases between them. The CDR3 totals 15 residues.

About this clonotype: The junction differs from germline at one of its ends, possibly a read error. The rearrangement uses TRBV6-2 or TRBV6-3 and TRBJ1-5, with a weak D call TRBD1 (5 bases). Germline V gene sequence: CDR1 MNHEY, CDR2 SVGEGT. This CDR3 has 18 residues. The CDR3 nucleotides are TGTGCCAGCAGTTACTCGACAAAGGAGGGGTTAGAGAATCAGACCCAGCATTTT. It specifies CASSYSTKEGLENQTQHF.

In its sample, this clonotype was seen many times. The chain combines TRBV2 with TRBJ1-5; D is undetermined. V dropped 1 base and J dropped 2 bases, with 3 bases sitting between them. This CDR3 comprises 13 residues. Per the germline V gene, CDR1 is SNHLY and CDR2 is FYNNEI. The CDR3 protein is CASSEVGNQPQHF. The CDR3 coding sequence is TGTGCCAGCAGTGAAGTTGGCAATCAGCCCCAGCATTTT.

At least ten counts were recorded for this clonotype. The chain is built from TRBV6-2 or TRBV6-3 and TRBJ1-5, with D perhaps matching TRBD1 (5 bases). The germline CDR1 and CDR2 sequences are MNHEY and SVGEGT. CDR3 length equals 16 residues. V was trimmed by 6 bases and J by 6 bases, leaving 21 bases between them. The CDR3 reads CASSLSGTALGQPQHF. The CDR3 DNA reads TGTGCCAGCAGCCTATCCGGGACGGCCTTGGGTCAGCCCCAGCATTTT.

The gene calls are TRBV20-1 and TRBJ1-5; unclear D gene. CDR1 is DFQATT, CDR2 SNEGSKA, per germline (reference sequence). V shed 4 bases and J shed 0 bases, with 16 bases lying between them. The length of the CDR3 is 16 residues. The CDR3 DNA follows: TGCAGTGCTACCCCCATAGGAAGTTATAGCAATCAGCCCCAGCATTTT. Translating it yields CSATPIGSYSNQPQHF.

This clonotype was observed a few times. This chain joins TRBV7-9 and TRBJ1-5; 8 bases agree with TRBD1. CDR1 and CDR2 (germline): SEHNR, FQNEAQ (reference sequence). CDR3 size: 15 residues. The trim removed 6 bases at V and 1 base at J, leaving 5 bases unmatched. The CDR3 DNA reads TGTGCCAGCAGTACAGGGGGTGGGAGCAATCAGCCCCAGCATTTT. Its protein product is CASSTGGGSNQPQHF.

This clonotype was seen many times. The rearrangement uses TRBV19 and TRBJ1-5, with D possibly matching TRBD1 (5 bases). Germline V gene lookup returns CDR1 LNHDA and CDR2 SQIVND (reference sequence). The V gene lost 7 bases and the J gene lost 3 bases, with 16 bases spanning the gap. The CDR3 spans 15 residues. The CDR3 region has the DNA TGTGCCAGTATGTTGATCGCGGGACCCAATCAGCCCCAGCATTTT. Translated, it gives CASMLIAGPNQPQHF.

There are many counts of this clonotype. The rearrangement uses TRBV6-1 and TRBJ2-5; 9 bases agree with TRBD2. J lost 2 bases, V lost 5 bases, and 15 bases had no gene match. This CDR3 is 18 amino acids long. Germline assignment: CDR1 MNHNS and CDR2 SASEGT. CDR3 loop: CASSNLAGAPGGQETQYF. CDR3 in DNA: TGTGCCAGCAGTAACTTAGCGGGGGCGCCCGGGGGTCAAGAGACCCAGTACTTC.

The chain is built from TRBV10-3 and TRBJ2-2, with unresolved D. The germline V gene encodes CDR1 ENHRY and CDR2 SYGVKD. The V end lost 5 bases, the J end lost 4 bases, and 14 bases lay between the germline ends. This CDR3 region has 15 residues. CDR3 sequence reads: CAISLDTSSTGELFF. The CDR3 DNA sequence: TGTGCCATCAGTCTCGACACCTCGAGCACCGGGGAGCTGTTTTTT.

A word on this clonotype: Being one base from a much bigger clone, this may be a read error. The CDR3 reads CTSSSLRDSAYEQYF. Here the CDR3 DNA reads TGTACCAGCAGCTCGCTGCGGGACAGTGCCTACGAGCAGTACTTC. The genes are TRBV7-2 and TRBJ2-7, with D possibly matching TRBD1 (7 bases). V dropped 4 bases and J dropped 2 bases, with 15 bases sitting between them. CDR1 is SGHTA, CDR2 FQGNSA, per germline. The CDR3 covers 15 residues.